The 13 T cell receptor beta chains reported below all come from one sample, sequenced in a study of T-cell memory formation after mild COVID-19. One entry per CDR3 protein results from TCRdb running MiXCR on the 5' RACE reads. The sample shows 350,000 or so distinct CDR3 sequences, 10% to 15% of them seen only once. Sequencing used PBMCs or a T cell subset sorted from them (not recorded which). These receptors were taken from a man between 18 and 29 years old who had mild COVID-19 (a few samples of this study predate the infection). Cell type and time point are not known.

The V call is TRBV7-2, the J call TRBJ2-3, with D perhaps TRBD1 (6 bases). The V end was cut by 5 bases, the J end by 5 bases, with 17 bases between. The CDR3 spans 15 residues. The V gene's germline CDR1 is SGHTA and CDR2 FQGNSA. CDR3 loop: CASSLVGAREDTQYF. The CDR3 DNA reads TGTGCCAGCAGCCTGGTGGGGGCTCGGGAAGATACGCAGTATTTT. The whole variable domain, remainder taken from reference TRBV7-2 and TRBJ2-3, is GAGVSQSPSNKVTEKGKDVELRCDPISGHTALYWYRQSLGQGLEFLIYFQGNSAPDKSGLPSDRFSAERTGGSVSTLTIQRTQQEDSAVYLCASSLVGAREDTQYFGPGTRLTVL.

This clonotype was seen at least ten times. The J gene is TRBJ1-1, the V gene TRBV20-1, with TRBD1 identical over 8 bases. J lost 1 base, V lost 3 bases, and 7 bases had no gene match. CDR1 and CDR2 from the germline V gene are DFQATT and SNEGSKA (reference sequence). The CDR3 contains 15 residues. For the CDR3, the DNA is TGCAGTGCTAGGCCCCGGACAGGGCCGAACACTGAAGCTTTCTTT. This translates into CSARPRTGPNTEAFF.

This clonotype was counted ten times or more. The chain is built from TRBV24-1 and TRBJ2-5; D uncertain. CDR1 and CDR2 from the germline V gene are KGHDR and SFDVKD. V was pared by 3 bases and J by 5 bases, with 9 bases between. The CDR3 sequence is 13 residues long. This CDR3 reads CATSDGPTETQYF. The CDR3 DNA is TGTGCCACCAGTGATGGTCCTACGGAGACCCAGTACTTC.

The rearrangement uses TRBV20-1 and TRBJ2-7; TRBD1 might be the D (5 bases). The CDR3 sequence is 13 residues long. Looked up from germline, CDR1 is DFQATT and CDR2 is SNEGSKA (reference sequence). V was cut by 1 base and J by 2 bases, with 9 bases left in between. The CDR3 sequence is CSARGRDTYEQYF. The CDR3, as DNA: TGCAGTGCTAGAGGCAGGGATACCTACGAGCAGTACTTC.

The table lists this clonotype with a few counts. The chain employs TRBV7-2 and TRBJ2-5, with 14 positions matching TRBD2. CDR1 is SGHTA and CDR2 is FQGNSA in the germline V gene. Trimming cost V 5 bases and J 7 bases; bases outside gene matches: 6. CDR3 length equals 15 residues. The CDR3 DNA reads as TGTGCCAGCAGCCCGGGACTAGCGGGGGTGTGGACCCAGTACTTC. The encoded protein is CASSPGLAGVWTQYF.

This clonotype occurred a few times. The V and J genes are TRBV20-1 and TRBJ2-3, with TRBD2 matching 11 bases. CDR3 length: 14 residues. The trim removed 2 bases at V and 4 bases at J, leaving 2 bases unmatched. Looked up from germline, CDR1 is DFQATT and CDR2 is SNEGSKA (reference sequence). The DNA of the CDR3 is TGCAGTGCTAGACCGACTAGCGGGGCAGATACGCAGTATTTT. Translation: CSARPTSGADTQYF.

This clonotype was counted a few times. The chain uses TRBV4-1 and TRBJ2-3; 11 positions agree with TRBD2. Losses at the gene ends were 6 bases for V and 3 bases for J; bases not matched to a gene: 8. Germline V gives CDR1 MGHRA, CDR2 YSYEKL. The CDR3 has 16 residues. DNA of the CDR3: TGCGCCAGCAGTGAGGCGACTAGCGGGGTTACAGATACGCAGTATTTT. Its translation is CASSEATSGVTDTQYF.

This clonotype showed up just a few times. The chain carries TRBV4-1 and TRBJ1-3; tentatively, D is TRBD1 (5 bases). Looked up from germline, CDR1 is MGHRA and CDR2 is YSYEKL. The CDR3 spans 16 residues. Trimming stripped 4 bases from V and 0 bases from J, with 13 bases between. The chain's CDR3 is CASSLGHLSSGNTIYF. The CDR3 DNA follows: TGCGCCAGCAGCCTTGGACACCTTAGCTCTGGAAACACCATATATTTT.

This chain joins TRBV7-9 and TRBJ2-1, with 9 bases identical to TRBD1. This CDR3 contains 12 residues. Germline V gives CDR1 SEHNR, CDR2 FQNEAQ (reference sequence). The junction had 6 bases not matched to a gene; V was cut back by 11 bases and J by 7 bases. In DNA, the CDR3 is TGTGCCCCGGGGACAGGGTCGAATGAGCAGTTCTTC. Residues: CAPGTGSNEQFF.

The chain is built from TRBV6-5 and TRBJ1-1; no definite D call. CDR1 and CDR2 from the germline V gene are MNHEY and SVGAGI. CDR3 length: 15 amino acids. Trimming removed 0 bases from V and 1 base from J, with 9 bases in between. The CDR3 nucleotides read TGTGCCAGCAGTTACTCTTGGACTTCGAACACTGAAGCTTTCTTT. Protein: CASSYSWTSNTEAFF.

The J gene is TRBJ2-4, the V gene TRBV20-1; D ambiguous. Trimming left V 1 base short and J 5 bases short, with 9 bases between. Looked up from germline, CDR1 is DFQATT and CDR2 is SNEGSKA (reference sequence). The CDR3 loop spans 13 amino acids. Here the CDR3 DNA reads TGCAGTGCTAGAGGGTACCCTCAAAACATTCAGTACTTC. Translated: CSARGYPQNIQYF.

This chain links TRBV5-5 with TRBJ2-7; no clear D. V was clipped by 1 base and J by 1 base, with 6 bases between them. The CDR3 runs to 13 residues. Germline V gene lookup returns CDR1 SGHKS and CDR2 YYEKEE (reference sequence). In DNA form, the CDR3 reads TGTGCCAGCAGCTTGAGACCTTCCTACGAGCAGTACTTC. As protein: CASSLRPSYEQYF.

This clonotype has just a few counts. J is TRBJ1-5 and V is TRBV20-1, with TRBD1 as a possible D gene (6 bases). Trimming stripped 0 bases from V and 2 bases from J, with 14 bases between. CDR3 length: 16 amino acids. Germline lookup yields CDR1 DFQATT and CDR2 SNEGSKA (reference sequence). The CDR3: CSARDQGRGGNQPQHF. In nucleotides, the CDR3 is TGCAGTGCTAGAGATCAAGGCAGGGGCGGCAATCAGCCCCAGCATTTT.